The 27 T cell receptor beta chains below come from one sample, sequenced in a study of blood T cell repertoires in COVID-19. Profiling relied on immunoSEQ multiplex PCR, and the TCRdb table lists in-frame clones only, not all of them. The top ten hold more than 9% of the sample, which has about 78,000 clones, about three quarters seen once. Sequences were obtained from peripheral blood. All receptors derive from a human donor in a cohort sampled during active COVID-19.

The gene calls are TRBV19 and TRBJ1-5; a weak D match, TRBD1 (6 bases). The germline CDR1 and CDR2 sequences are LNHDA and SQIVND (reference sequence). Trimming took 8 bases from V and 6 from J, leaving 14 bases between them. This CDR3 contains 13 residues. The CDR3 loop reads CASRGQRGQPQHF. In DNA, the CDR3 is TGTGCCAGTCGAGGACAGCGAGGTCAGCCCCAGCATTTT.

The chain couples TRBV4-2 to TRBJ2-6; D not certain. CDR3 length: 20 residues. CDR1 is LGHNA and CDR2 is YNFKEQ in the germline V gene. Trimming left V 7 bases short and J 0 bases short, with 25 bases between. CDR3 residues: CASTQLRSGPEFSGANVLTF. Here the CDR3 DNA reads TGTGCCAGCACCCAGCTTCGATCGGGTCCTGAATTCTCTGGGGCCAACGTCCTGACTTTC.

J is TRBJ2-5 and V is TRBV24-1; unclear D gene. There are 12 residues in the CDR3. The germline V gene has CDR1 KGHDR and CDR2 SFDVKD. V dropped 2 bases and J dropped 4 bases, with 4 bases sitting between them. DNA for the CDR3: TGTGCCACCAGTGATTATAGAGAGACCCAGTACTTC. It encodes CATSDYRETQYF.

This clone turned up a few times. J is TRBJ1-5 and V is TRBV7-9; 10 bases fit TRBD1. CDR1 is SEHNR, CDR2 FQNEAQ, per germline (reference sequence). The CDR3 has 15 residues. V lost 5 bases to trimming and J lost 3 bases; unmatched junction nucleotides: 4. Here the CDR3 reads CASSPDRGFNQPQHF. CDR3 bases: TGTGCCAGCAGCCCGGACAGGGGGTTCAATCAGCCCCAGCATTTT.

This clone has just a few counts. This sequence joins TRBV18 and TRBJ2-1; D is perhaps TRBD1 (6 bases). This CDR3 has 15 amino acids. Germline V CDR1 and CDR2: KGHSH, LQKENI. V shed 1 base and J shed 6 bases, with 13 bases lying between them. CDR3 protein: CASSPQRGRGNEQFF. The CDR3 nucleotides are TGTGCCAGCTCACCACAAAGGGGCAGGGGCAATGAGCAGTTCTTC.

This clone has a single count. CDR3 sequence (DNA): TGTGCCAGCAGCGACCTACAGGGGAGCCCCTCTGGGGCCAACGTCCTGACTTTC. This encodes CASSDLQGSPSGANVLTF. The chain combines TRBV9 with TRBJ2-6, with 7 bases identical to TRBD1. CDR3 size: 18 residues. Germline values: CDR1 SGDLS, CDR2 YYNGEE. With 3 bases clipped from V and 0 bases from J, the junction kept 9 bases outside the gene matches.

CDR3 amino acids: CASSRGQGARGYTF. CDR3 coding DNA: TGCGCCAGCAGCCGCGGACAGGGGGCGCGGGGCTACACCTTC. The rearrangement uses TRBV10-2 and TRBJ1-2; 11 nucleotides match TRBD1. Germline assignment: CDR1 WSHSY and CDR2 SAAADI. V shed 6 bases, J shed 8 bases, and the junction held 8 bases outside the gene matches. This CDR3 region has 14 residues.

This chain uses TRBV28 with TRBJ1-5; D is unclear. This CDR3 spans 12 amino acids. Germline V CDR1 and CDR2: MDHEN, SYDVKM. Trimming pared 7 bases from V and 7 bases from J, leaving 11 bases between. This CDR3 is CASNLLTQPQHF. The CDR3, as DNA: TGTGCCAGCAATCTTCTGACACAGCCCCAGCATTTT. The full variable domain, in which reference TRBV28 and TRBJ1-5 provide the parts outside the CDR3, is DVKVTQSSRYLVKRTGEKVFLECVQDMDHENMFWYRQDPGLGLRLIYFSYDVKMKEKGDIPEGYSVSREKKERFSLILESASTNQTSMYLCASNLLTQPQHFGDGTRLSIL.

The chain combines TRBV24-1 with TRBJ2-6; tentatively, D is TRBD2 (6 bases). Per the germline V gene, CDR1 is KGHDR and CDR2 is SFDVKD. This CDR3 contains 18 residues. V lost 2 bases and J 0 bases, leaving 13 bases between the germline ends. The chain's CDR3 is CATSDSIGGTSGANVLTF. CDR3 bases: TGTGCCACCAGTGATTCGATCGGGGGTACCTCTGGGGCCAACGTCCTGACTTTC.

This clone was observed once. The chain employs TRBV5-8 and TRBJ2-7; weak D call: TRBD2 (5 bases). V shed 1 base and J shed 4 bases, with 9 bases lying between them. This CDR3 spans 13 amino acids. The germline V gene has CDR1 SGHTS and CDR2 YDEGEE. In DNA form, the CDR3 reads TGTGCCAGCAGCTTGAGCGGTCGGTACGAGCAGTACTTC. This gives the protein CASSLSGRYEQYF.

CDR3 region: CATSDLGTESTDTQYF. The DNA of the CDR3 is TGTGCCACCAGTGACCTTGGGACAGAGAGCACAGATACGCAGTATTTT. The chain carries TRBV24-1 and TRBJ2-3, with 7 nucleotides matching TRBD1. The CDR3 spans 16 residues. J was trimmed by 0 bases and V by 4 bases; bases with no gene match: 6. Germline CDR1 is KGHDR and CDR2 is SFDVKD.

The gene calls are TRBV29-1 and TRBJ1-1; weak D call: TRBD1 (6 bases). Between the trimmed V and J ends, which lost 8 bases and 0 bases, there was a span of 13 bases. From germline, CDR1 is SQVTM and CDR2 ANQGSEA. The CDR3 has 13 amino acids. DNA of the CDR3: TGCAGCACTGGACAGCTTATGAACACTGAAGCTTTCTTT. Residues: CSTGQLMNTEAFF.

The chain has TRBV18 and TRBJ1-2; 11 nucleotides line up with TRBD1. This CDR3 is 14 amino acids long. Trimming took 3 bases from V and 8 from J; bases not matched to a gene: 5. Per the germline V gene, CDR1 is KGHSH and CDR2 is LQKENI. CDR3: CASSPSGQGDGYTF. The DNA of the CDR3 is TGTGCCAGCTCACCGTCGGGACAGGGGGACGGCTACACCTTC.

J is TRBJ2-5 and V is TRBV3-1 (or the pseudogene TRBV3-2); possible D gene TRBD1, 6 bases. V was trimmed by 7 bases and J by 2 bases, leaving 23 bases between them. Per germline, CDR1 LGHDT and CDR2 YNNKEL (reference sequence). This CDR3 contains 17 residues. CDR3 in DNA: TGTGCCAGCATCCCTGGGTGGGGCAGGGGATTACAAGAGACCCAGTACTTC. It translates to CASIPGWGRGLQETQYF.

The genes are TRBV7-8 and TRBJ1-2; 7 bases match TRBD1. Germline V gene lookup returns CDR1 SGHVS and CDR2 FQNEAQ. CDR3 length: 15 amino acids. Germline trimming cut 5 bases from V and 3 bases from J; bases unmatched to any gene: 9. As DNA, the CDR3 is TGTGCCAGCAGCCCAACCGGGACAGTGGACTATGGCTACACCTTC. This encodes CASSPTGTVDYGYTF.

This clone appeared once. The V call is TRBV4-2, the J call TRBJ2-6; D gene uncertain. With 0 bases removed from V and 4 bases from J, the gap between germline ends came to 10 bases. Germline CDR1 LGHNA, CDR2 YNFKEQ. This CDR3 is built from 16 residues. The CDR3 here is CASSQELRGGANVLTF. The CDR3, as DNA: TGTGCCAGCAGCCAAGAGCTACGCGGAGGGGCCAACGTCCTGACTTTC.

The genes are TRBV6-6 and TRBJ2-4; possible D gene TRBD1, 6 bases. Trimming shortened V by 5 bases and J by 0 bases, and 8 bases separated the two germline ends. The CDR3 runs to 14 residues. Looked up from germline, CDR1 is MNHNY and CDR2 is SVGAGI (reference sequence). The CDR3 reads CASSPGEAKNIQYF. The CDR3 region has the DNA TGTGCCAGCAGTCCAGGGGAAGCCAAAAACATTCAGTACTTC.

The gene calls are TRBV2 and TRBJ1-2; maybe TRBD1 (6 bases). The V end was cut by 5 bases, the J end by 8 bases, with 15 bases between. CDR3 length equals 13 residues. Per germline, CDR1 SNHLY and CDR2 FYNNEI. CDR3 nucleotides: TGTGCCAGCAGTATACTGCACAGGGACGGCTACACCTTC. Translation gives CASSILHRDGYTF.

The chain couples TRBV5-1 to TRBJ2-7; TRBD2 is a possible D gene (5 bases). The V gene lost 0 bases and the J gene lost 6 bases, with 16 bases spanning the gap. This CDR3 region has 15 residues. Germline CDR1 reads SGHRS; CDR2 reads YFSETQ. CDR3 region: CASSLAPGPGGEQYF. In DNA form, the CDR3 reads TGCGCCAGCAGCTTGGCCCCCGGACCCGGAGGCGAGCAGTACTTC.

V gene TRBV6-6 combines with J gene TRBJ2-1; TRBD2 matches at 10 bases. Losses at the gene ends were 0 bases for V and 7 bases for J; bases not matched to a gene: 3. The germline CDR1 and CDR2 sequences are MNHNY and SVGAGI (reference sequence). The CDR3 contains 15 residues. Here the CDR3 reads CASSYSGLASNEQFF. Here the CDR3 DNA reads TGTGCCAGCAGTTACTCGGGACTAGCGAGTAATGAGCAGTTCTTC.

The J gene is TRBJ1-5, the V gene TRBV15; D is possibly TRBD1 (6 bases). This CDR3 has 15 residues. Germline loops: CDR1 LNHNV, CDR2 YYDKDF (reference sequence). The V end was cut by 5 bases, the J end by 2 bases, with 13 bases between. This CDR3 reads CATSPTGWGNQPQHF. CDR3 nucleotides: TGTGCCACCAGCCCTACAGGGTGGGGCAATCAGCCCCAGCATTTT.

CDR3 residues: CASSPGTAYPNTGELFF. The DNA of the CDR3 is TGCGCCAGCAGCCCCGGGACAGCTTATCCGAACACCGGGGAGCTGTTTTTT. The rearrangement links TRBV5-1 to TRBJ2-2, with TRBD1 matching 7 bases. Germline CDR1 and CDR2: SGHRS and YFSETQ. With V trimmed by 4 bases and J by 0 bases, 9 bases remained unmatched. The CDR3 is made up of 17 amino acids.

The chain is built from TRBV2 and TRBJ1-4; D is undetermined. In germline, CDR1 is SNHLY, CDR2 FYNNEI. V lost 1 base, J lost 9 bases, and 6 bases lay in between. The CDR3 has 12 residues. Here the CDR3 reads CASSEVVKKLFF. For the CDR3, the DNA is TGTGCCAGCAGTGAAGTCGTAAAAAAACTGTTTTTT.

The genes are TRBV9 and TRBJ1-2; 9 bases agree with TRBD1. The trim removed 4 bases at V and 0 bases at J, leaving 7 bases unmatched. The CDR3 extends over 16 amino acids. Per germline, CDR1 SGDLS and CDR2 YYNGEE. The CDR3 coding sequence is TGTGCCAGCAGCCCGGGGGGGGACAGGGCTAACTATGGCTACACCTTC. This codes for CASSPGGDRANYGYTF.

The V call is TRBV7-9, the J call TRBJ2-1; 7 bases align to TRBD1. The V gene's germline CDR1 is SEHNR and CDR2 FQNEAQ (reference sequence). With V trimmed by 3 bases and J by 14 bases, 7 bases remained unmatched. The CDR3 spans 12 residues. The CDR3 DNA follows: TGTGCCAGCAGCTTGGGATGGGACAGTGAGTTCTTC. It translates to CASSLGWDSEFF.

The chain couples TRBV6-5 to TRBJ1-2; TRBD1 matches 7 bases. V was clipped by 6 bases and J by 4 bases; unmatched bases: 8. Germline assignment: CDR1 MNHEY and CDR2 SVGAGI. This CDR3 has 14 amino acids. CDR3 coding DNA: TGTGCCAGCAGGACCAGACAGGGTTCCTATGGCTACACCTTC. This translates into CASRTRQGSYGYTF.

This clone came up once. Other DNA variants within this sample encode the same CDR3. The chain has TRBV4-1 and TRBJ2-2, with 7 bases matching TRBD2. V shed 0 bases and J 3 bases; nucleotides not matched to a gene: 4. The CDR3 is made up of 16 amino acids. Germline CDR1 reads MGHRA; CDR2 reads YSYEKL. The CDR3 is CASSQEAAGDTGELFF. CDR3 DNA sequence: TGCGCCAGCAGCCAAGAGGCCGCGGGGGACACCGGGGAGCTGTTTTTT.